The 8 T cell receptor beta chains below were found in one sample sequenced in a study of Ad26.COV2.S vaccination and SARS-CoV-2 variants. The data were produced by immunoSEQ multiplex PCR, yet TCRdb's version contains in-frame clones alone and is incomplete. The table lists more than 250,000 clones, approximately 87% of them singletons. Treatment given: roughly 18 received Ad26.COV2.S at low or high dose, single or two shots; 5 received placebo; per-sample allocation not given. Sampling occurred on day 63 after the first vaccine or placebo injection. The sequencing used peripheral blood, collected in a trial of Ad26.COV2.S vaccine versus placebo. These receptor sequences come from a person aged 18-65 years who received the Ad26.COV2.S COVID-19 vaccine or a placebo.

V and J are TRBV12-3 or TRBV12-4 and TRBJ2-2; D uncertain. V was shortened by 5 bases and J by 3 bases, with 7 bases between the two germline ends. The CDR3 contains 13 residues. The CDR3 reads CASSPWDTGELFF. CDR3 bases: TGTGCCAGCAGTCCCTGGGACACCGGGGAGCTGTTTTTT.

This clone appeared a single time. As DNA, the CDR3 is TGTGCCAGCAGCCTAGCGGGGTGGACAGATACGCAGTATTTT. This encodes CASSLAGWTDTQYF. This chain uses TRBV7-3 with TRBJ2-3, with 9 bases matching TRBD2. Germline V CDR1 and CDR2: SGHTA, FQGTGA. The CDR3 length is 14 residues. The junction had 3 bases not matched to a gene; V was cut back by 5 bases and J by 3 bases.

The chain recombines TRBV12-5 with TRBJ2-3; TRBD2 matches at 8 bases. The CDR3 sequence is 18 residues long. With 1 base clipped from V and 2 bases from J, the junction kept 11 bases outside the gene matches. Looked up from germline, CDR1 is LGHNT and CDR2 is FRNRAP. The chain's CDR3 is CASGLGLKRGIDTDTQYF. CDR3 DNA: TGTGCTAGTGGTTTGGGATTAAAGCGGGGGATTGACACAGATACGCAGTATTTT.

The chain recombines TRBV19 with TRBJ2-1, with 7 bases that match TRBD2. CDR1 and CDR2 from the germline V gene are LNHDA and SQIVND (reference sequence). The CDR3 runs 18 residues. V dropped 3 bases and J dropped 5; count of bases not matched to a gene: 16. The CDR3 is CASSMKWRAAGSNNEQFF. CDR3 sequence (DNA): TGTGCCAGTAGTATGAAGTGGAGGGCAGCGGGGAGCAACAATGAGCAGTTCTTC.

This chain links TRBV7-9 with TRBJ1-1, with D possibly TRBD1 on 5 matching bases. CDR1 and CDR2 from the germline V gene are SEHNR and FQNEAQ (reference sequence). This CDR3 comprises 13 residues. V was trimmed by 2 bases and J by 4 bases, leaving 8 bases between them. CDR3 region: CASSLSGGTEAFF. The CDR3, as DNA: TGTGCCAGCAGCTTAAGCGGGGGCACTGAAGCTTTCTTT.

This clone was observed a few times. The rearrangement joins TRBV7-2 to TRBJ1-1; a possible D gene is TRBD1 (5 bases). The CDR3 covers 13 residues. Trimming stripped 4 bases from V and 10 bases from J, with 16 bases between. Germline V gene sequence: CDR1 SGHTA, CDR2 FQGNSA. The CDR3 nucleotides read TGTGCCAGCAGCTCCACCTCCGGGGACCGAGCTTTCTTT. Translation: CASSSTSGDRAFF. The full variable domain, rest sourced from reference TRBV7-2 and TRBJ1-1, is GAGVSQSPSNKVTEKGKDVELRCDPISGHTALYWYRQSLGQGLEFLIYFQGNSAPDKSGLPSDRFSAERTGGSVSTLTIQRTQQEDSAVYLCASSSTSGDRAFFGQGTRLTVV.

The genes are TRBV10-3 and TRBJ2-1; 10 bases are a match to TRBD1. V trimming: 5 bases; J trimming: 7 bases; junction bases outside the gene matches: 8. Germline V gene sequence: CDR1 ENHRY, CDR2 SYGVKD. The CDR3 extends over 15 amino acids. In DNA form, the CDR3 reads TGTGCCATCAGTTCCGGGACAGGGGCCCCAAATGAGCAGTTCTTC. This sequence encodes CAISSGTGAPNEQFF.

The CDR3 DNA is TGTGCCAGCAGTTACTCCGGGACAGCATCCTATGGCTACACCTTC. Amino acids: CASSYSGTASYGYTF. The genes are TRBV6-5 and TRBJ1-2; 7 nucleotides agree with TRBD1. The CDR3 is 15 residues long. CDR1 is MNHEY, CDR2 SVGAGI, per germline. Losses at the gene ends were 0 bases for V and 4 bases for J; bases not matched to a gene: 5.